This record covers a single T cell receptor beta chain. Germline CDR1 reads MNHEY; CDR2 reads SVGAGI. The CDR3 extends over 15 amino acids. Unmatched junction bases numbered 7, after V lost 5 bases and J lost 6 bases. In the study's own analysis: Amplification with reference gene primers provided the estimates of nucleated cell counts. Only in-frame clones appear in the TCRdb table, and some are missing; sequencing was by immunoSEQ multiplex PCR. V, J and clone size derive from that table, while D and trimming were established from the DNA sequence. The sample includes under 350,000 clones, roughly 90% seen only once; the top ten take roughly 5.1%. The data derive from a study of blood T cell repertoires in COVID-19.

This clonotype originated in a man aged 35-49 years with acute or convalescent COVID-19. The sequencing input was peripheral blood. The chain has TRBV6-5 and TRBJ1-5, with TRBD1 identical over 10 bases. CDR3 nucleotide sequence: TGTGCCAGCAGTACCTCCGGGACAGGGGTTCAGCCCCAGCATTTT. Encoded protein: CASSTSGTGVQPQHF.